Listed below are T cell receptor beta chains from one sample, sequenced in a study of metastatic and nonmetastatic thyroid tumors. TCRdb reprocessed the PCR reads via MiXCR. The sample has around 46,000 clones; over 20% are singletons. The source material was blood. Every receptor here comes from a male donor with papillary thyroid cancer or a benign thyroid nodule (not recorded which). Some clones in this sample may be carry-over from other donors' samples. The CDR3 runs from the conserved cysteine through the conserved F or W. D genes are given only for firm matches. Clone size is shown for a subset of rows, as once, few, many or a class of expanded clone.

J gene | clone size | D gene | V gene | CDR3 DNA | CDR3 protein
TRBJ2-3 | - | - | TRBV12-3/TRBV12-4 | TGTGCCAGCAGTTTCTTTGTCCGGGCAGATACGCAGTATTTT | CASSFFVRADTQYF
TRBJ2-7 | many | - | TRBV5-4 | TGTGCCAGCAGCTTGGATAGGGTTACGTCCTACGAGCAGTACTTC | CASSLDRVTSYEQYF
TRBJ2-7 | many | TRBD1 | TRBV10-1 | TGCGCCAGCACCTTCGACTGGGACAGGGGGTCCTACGAGCAGTACTTC | CASTFDWDRGSYEQYF
TRBJ2-5 | few | - | TRBV20-1 | TGCAGTGCTAAGTCGTGGGAGACCCAGTACTTC | CSAKSWETQYF
TRBJ1-5 | many | TRBD1 | TRBV2 | TGTGCCAGCAGTGAGTTGGACAGGGGTCCCGAGCCCCAGCATTTT | CASSELDRGPEPQHF
TRBJ1-1 | medium-sized | TRBD1 | TRBV5-1 | TGCGCCAGCAGCTTGGATGGCAGGGGGCAGAACACTGAAGCTTTCTTT | CASSLDGRGQNTEAFF
TRBJ2-7 | many | - | TRBV10-2 | TGCGCCAGCTCTGCCTCGGGAAATAACTACGAGCAGTACTTC | CASSASGNNYEQYF
TRBJ2-7 | - | - | TRBV7-9 | TGTGCCAGCAGTCTACAGGGTTACGGAGACGAGCAGTACTTC | CASSLQGYGDEQYF
TRBJ2-5 | - | - | TRBV20-1 | TGCAGTGCTAGATTACATGGGACCCATCAAGAGACCCAGTACTTC | CSARLHGTHQETQYF
TRBJ2-5 | many | TRBD2 | TRBV3-1 | TGTGCCAGCAGCCTGGGTGGTCGGACTAGCGGCCAAGAGACCCAGTACTTC | CASSLGGRTSGQETQYF
TRBJ1-2 | medium-sized | TRBD1 | TRBV19 | TGTGCCAGTAGTATCGGACAGGGGCGCGACTATGGCTACACCTTC | CASSIGQGRDYGYTF
TRBJ2-2 | once | TRBD2 | TRBV5-1 | TGCGCCAGCCAACCTCTAGCGGGAGTAGGCACCGGGGAGCTGTTTTTT | CASQPLAGVGTGELFF
TRBJ1-4 | many | TRBD1 | TRBV6-1 | TGTGCCAGCAGTTTCCTGACAGGGTCCGCTAATGAAAAACTGTTTTTT | CASSFLTGSANEKLFF
TRBJ2-5 | many | - | TRBV5-1 | TGCGCCAGCAGCCCTCACGGGTTAGGGCTAGAGACCCAGTACTTC | CASSPHGLGLETQYF
TRBJ2-3 | - | TRBD2 | TRBV20-1 | TGCAGTGCTAACCCGGGACTAGCGGCAAGACCAGATACGCAGTATTTT | CSANPGLAARPDTQYF
TRBJ2-5 | many | TRBD1 | TRBV24-1 | TGTGCCACCAGTGAGTCGACAGGGTCTAAGGGAGAGACCCAGTACTTC | CATSESTGSKGETQYF
TRBJ2-2 | many | TRBD2 | TRBV11-3 | TGTGCCAGCAGCCCGGGACTACTCCACGGCGGGGAGCTGTTTTTT | CASSPGLLHGGELFF
TRBJ2-7 | - | TRBD1 | TRBV6-1 | TGTGCCAGCAGTCAGGGGGCGTTGGGGTACGAGCAGTACTTC | CASSQGALGYEQYF
TRBJ2-1 | many | TRBD1 | TRBV27 | TGTGCCAGCAGTTGGGGGACAGTCAATGAGCAGTTCTTC | CASSWGTVNEQFF
TRBJ1-6 | few | - | TRBV6-1 | TGTGCCAGCATACGGACAGTGGGTCAATCACCCCTCCACTTT | CASIRTVGQSPLHF
TRBJ1-1 | many | - | TRBV11-2 | TGTGCCAGCAGCTTAGCAGGTTTACCAGAAAGGGCTTTCTTT | CASSLAGLPERAFF
TRBJ2-3 | - | - | TRBV4-1 | TGCGCCAGCAGCCAAGTTCAGAGCGTATTCACATATACGCAGTATTTT | CASSQVQSVFTYTQYF
TRBJ1-6 | - | TRBD1 | TRBV6-2/TRBV6-3 | TGTGCCAGCAGACGGGGGACAGTGGGCGCCACCTCTGGAAATTCACCCCTCCACTTT | CASRRGTVGATSGNSPLHF
TRBJ2-7 | many | - | TRBV15 | TGTGCCACCAGCAGAGGAAAGTCTATCGCACGATACGAGCAGTACTTC | CATSRGKSIARYEQYF